A selection of T cell receptor beta chains follows, all from one sample in a study of T cell responses to AZD1222 COVID-19 vaccine. Produced via immunoSEQ multiplex PCR; TCRdb's table is partial and in-frame only. The sample contains roughly 200,000 clones, approximately 86% of which appear only once. This specimen was peripheral blood, taken on day 0 of AZD1222 vaccination. These receptors were taken from an adult in good health. CDR3s include the opening cysteine and the closing phenylalanine or tryptophan. Each record gives: V gene, J gene, CDR3 protein.

>TRBV28|TRBJ1-1
CASSTTGERMNTEAFF
>TRBV28|TRBJ1-2
CASSWDSLYGYTF
>TRBV3-1/TRBV3-2|TRBJ2-2
CASSQDLVRLTGELFF
>TRBV6-1|TRBJ2-7
CASSEGKYEQYF
>TRBV18|TRBJ1-3
CASSPIGGSAGNTIYF
>TRBV21-1|TRBJ1-2
CASSRDRDRAGYTF
>TRBV7-2|TRBJ1-5
CASSLRTGGNQPQHF
>TRBV7-9|TRBJ1-2
CASSLALQDYGYTF
>TRBV28|TRBJ1-6
CASSSVNSPLHF
>TRBV5-1|TRBJ1-5
CASSLEDSSYQPQHF
>TRBV6-6|TRBJ2-2
CASSPGAGRGTGELFF
>TRBV6-1|TRBJ2-5
CASSEGGEETQYF
>TRBV4-1|TRBJ2-7
CASSQPGAGAYEQYF
>TRBV3-1/TRBV3-2|TRBJ1-1
CASSQVQEKNTEAFF
>TRBV2|TRBJ1-2
CATSRDRGPGGYTF
>TRBV9|TRBJ2-2
CASSITSGGGTGELFF
>TRBV5-1|TRBJ2-3
CASRPGTSKDTQYF
>TRBV5-6|TRBJ1-6
CASRPDRVSPLHF
>TRBV12-5|TRBJ1-2
CASGPQGAGYTF
>TRBV4-1|TRBJ1-3
CASSQDRSGNTIYF